The subject of this entry is one T cell receptor beta chain. The sample comes from a study of cytomegalovirus exposure and HLA in healthy donors. V dropped 3 bases and J dropped 5; count of bases not matched to a gene: 11. The CDR3 covers 16 residues. Germline loops: CDR1 SGHTA, CDR2 FQGTGA. The PCR was carried out with 60 Vbeta primers and 13 Jbeta primers. The method was immunoSEQ multiplex PCR; TCRdb's version includes in-frame clones alone and lacks a portion of them. This sample has around 160,000 clones, with 75% to 90% found just once. Material for sequencing was PBMCs. The chain employs TRBV7-3 and TRBJ2-5, with TRBD2 matching 8 bases. The source is a human donor in good health. This chain's CDR3 is CASSFPGLAGGETQYF. The CDR3 DNA reads TGTGCCAGCAGCTTCCCAGGGCTAGCGGGTGGTGAGACCCAGTACTTC.